The rows below give T cell receptor beta chains drawn from one sample of a study of cytomegalovirus exposure and HLA in healthy donors. The protocol was immunoSEQ multiplex PCR, while the TCRdb copy is restricted to in-frame clones and leaves out a portion. The table shows more than 95,000 clones, with roughly 74% occurring only once. The material sequenced was PBMCs. These receptors came from a woman between 45 and 65 years old in good health and CMV-seropositive. CDR3s include the opening cysteine and the closing phenylalanine or tryptophan. The D gene is left open where the match is weak. A row's size may be missing; if present it is once, few, many or a size class.

CDR3nt	CDR3aa	j_gene	v_gene	abundance	d_gene
TGTGCCAGCAGCAAGGGTCAGGGAGGGGCGGAGACCCAGTACTTC	CASSKGQGGAETQYF	TRBJ2-5	TRBV11-2	.	TRBD2
TGCGCCAGCAGCTTGGAGGTGGGGGCTTGGAATTCACCCCTCCACTTT	CASSLEVGAWNSPLHF	TRBJ1-6	TRBV5-1	.	.
TGTGCCAGCAGCCGCCAGGGACAGGTGGCTGAAAAACTGTTTTTT	CASSRQGQVAEKLFF	TRBJ1-4	TRBV2	.	TRBD1
TGTGCCAGCAGTGATAGAGTGAACACCGGGGAGCTGTTTTTT	CASSDRVNTGELFF	TRBJ2-2	TRBV6-1	.	.
TGCGCCAGCAGCCCGCAACTTAACTCTGGAAACACCATATATTTT	CASSPQLNSGNTIYF	TRBJ1-3	TRBV5-1	.	.
TGTGCCAGCAGCCCAGGGACAGCTGGAAACACCATATATTTT	CASSPGTAGNTIYF	TRBJ1-3	TRBV9	.	TRBD1
TGCGCCAGCAGCCAAGTAGTCACAGATACGCAGTATTTT	CASSQVVTDTQYF	TRBJ2-3	TRBV4-3	.	.
TGTGCCAGCAGCCTAGGACTAGCAGGCACAGATACGCAGTATTTT	CASSLGLAGTDTQYF	TRBJ2-3	TRBV7-6	once	TRBD2
TGTGCCTGGATTTCGAAGGAAGGAGCGGGGGGGTTTTATACGCAGTATTTT	CAWISKEGAGGFYTQYF	TRBJ2-3	TRBV30	.	TRBD2
TGTGCCAGCAGCCCAAGACAGGGGGGTGTTCGAAACACCATATATTTT	CASSPRQGGVRNTIYF	TRBJ1-3	TRBV11-2	.	TRBD1
TGTGCCAGCAACGGCGGGGGGGCCCTTCATGAGCAGTTCTTC	CASNGGGALHEQFF	TRBJ2-1	TRBV6-6	.	TRBD2
TGTGCCAGCACCTACCTACAGGGGGCGACTGGCGGCTACACCTTC	CASTYLQGATGGYTF	TRBJ1-2	TRBV6-1	.	TRBD1
TGCGCCAGCAGCCCGGGCGGAGCTACAGGGGTCTACGAGCAGTACTTC	CASSPGGATGVYEQYF	TRBJ2-7	TRBV4-1	.	TRBD1
TGTGCCAGCAGCTTAATGTCCCGGGGACAGGGAGAGCTGTTTTTT	CASSLMSRGQGELFF	TRBJ2-2	TRBV7-6	.	TRBD1
TGTGCCAGCAGCTTCGGGACTGACAATGAGCAGTTCTTC	CASSFGTDNEQFF	TRBJ2-1	TRBV5-4	.	.
TGTGCCAGCAGCTTAGGAGGGACTCGATACAATGAGCAGTTCTTC	CASSLGGTRYNEQFF	TRBJ2-1	TRBV11-2	.	.
TGTGCCAGCAGCCCAAGGGGTACTGTGGGCTCGGATACGCAGTATTTT	CASSPRGTVGSDTQYF	TRBJ2-3	TRBV7-9	once	.
TGTGCCAGCAGCGTAGGTCAGGGGAACTACGAGCAGTACTTC	CASSVGQGNYEQYF	TRBJ2-7	TRBV9	.	.
TGTGCCAGCAGTGACAGATACAATGAGCAGTTCTTC	CASSDRYNEQFF	TRBJ2-1	TRBV11-3	.	.
TGTGCCAGCAGCGTAGAAGCGGGGGGACACCACGAGCAGTACTTC	CASSVEAGGHHEQYF	TRBJ2-7	TRBV9	.	TRBD2
TGTGCCAGCAGGCCGGGACAGGCCACAAACACCATATATTTT	CASRPGQATNTIYF	TRBJ1-3	TRBV6-1	.	TRBD1
TGTGCCAGTAAACAGGGCTTTGGCGAAAAACTGTTTTTT	CASKQGFGEKLFF	TRBJ1-4	TRBV28	few	.
TGTGCCAGCAGTTATGTAGGGGATGGCTACACCTTC	CASSYVGDGYTF	TRBJ1-2	TRBV6-1	.	.
TGTGCCAGTCACCCTTATCAGGGGGATCCTTCGCCCCAGCATTTT	CASHPYQGDPSPQHF	TRBJ1-5	TRBV19	.	TRBD1
TGTGCCAGCAGCTCCGGACAGGTCTTTTACGAGCAGTACTTC	CASSSGQVFYEQYF	TRBJ2-7	TRBV7-2	.	TRBD1
TGTGCCAGCGGGCGGGGGGGGGCGGCAGAGACCCAGTACTTC	CASGRGGAAETQYF	TRBJ2-5	TRBV28	.	TRBD2
TGCGCCAGCAGCCCGAGCGAGAACTCTGGAAACACCATATATTTT	CASSPSENSGNTIYF	TRBJ1-3	TRBV4-1	few	.
TGTGCCATCAGTGAGTTCGGGGCGGGACAGGGCAATCAGCCCCAGCATTTT	CAISEFGAGQGNQPQHF	TRBJ1-5	TRBV10-3	.	TRBD1
TGTGCCAGCAGTGAATATTTAGGGCTGCAGGACAGGGTTTATGGCTACACCTTC	CASSEYLGLQDRVYGYTF	TRBJ1-2	TRBV6-1	.	TRBD1
TGTGCCAGCACGACAGGGGGTCCCTATGGCTACACCTTC	CASTTGGPYGYTF	TRBJ1-2	TRBV6-1	.	TRBD1
TGTGCCATCAGTGAGTCGAATAGAGGTACCCAGTACTTC	CAISESNRGTQYF	TRBJ2-5	TRBV10-3	.	.
TGCAGCGTTGAGGGGACAGGGGGGAACCAAGAGACCCAGTACTTC	CSVEGTGGNQETQYF	TRBJ2-5	TRBV29-1	few	TRBD1
TGTGCCAGCTCACCATTCACTAGCGGGGCCAATGAGCAGTTCTTC	CASSPFTSGANEQFF	TRBJ2-1	TRBV18	.	TRBD2
TGTGCCAGCAGCGCCGGGACAGTCTACGAGCAGTACTTC	CASSAGTVYEQYF	TRBJ2-7	TRBV9	.	TRBD1